The entry below describes one TCR beta chain. Authors' processing steps: Reference gene primer amplification gave estimated nucleated cell counts. Assay: immunoSEQ multiplex PCR; the TCRdb copy retains only in-frame clones and omits some. D and trimming were read from the DNA, whereas the V and J calls and clone size are those reported in that table. The data contain approximately 150,000 clones, 84% of them singletons. CDR1 and CDR2 from the germline V gene are MNHEY and SVGAGI. This CDR3 spans 14 amino acids. With V trimmed by 6 bases and J by 4 bases, 3 bases remained unmatched. The entry originates in a study of blood T cell repertoires in COVID-19.

The TCR originated in a woman in her forties or fifties in a cohort sampled during active or convalescent COVID-19. Sequencing was performed on peripheral blood. This rearrangement joins TRBV6-5 to TRBJ1-5; 10 bases align to TRBD1. CDR3 DNA sequence: TGTGCCAGCAGCCGGACAGGGGGTAATCAGCCCCAGCATTTT. This gives the protein CASSRTGGNQPQHF.